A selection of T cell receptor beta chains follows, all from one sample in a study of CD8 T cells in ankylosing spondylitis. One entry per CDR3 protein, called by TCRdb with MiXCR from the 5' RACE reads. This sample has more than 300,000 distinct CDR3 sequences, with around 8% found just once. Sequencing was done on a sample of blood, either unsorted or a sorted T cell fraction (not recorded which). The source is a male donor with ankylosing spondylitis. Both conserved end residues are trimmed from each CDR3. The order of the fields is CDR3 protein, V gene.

ASSQEGRGAQETQY	TRBV4-3
ASSFGTGYTGELF	TRBV7-9
ASSLEGRQFQETQY	TRBV11-2
ASSQLGQGPNQPQH	TRBV4-1
ASSSHGAATDTQY	TRBV7-8
ASSVRDARIIAGGHYNEQF	TRBV11-2
ASSLRNLNPNTEAF	TRBV7-2
ASSEASANYGYT	TRBV2
ASQNSGMTNQPQH	TRBV6-2/TRBV6-3
ASSVAFAYNEQF	TRBV9
ASSQAKGARNYEQY	TRBV18
ASSFVGGANEKLF	TRBV7-9
ASSLEGQLPFYEQY	TRBV5-1
ASSPLAGDPYNEQF	TRBV7-2
AWSVEREQF	TRBV30
SVVPGTSTYTQY	TRBV29-1